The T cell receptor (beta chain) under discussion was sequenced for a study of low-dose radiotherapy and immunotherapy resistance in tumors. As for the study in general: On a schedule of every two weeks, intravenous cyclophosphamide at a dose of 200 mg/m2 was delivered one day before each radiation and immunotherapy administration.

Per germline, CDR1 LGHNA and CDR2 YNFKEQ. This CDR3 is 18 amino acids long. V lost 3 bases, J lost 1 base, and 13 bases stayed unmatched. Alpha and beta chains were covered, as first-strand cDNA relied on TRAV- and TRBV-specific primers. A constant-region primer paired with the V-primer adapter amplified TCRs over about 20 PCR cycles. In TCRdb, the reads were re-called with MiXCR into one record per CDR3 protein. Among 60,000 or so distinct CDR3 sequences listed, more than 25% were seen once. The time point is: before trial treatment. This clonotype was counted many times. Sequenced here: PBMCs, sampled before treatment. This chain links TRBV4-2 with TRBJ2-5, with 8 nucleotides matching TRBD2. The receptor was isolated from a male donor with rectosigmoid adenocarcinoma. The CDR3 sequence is CASSHNLAASGFQETQYF. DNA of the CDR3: TGTGCCAGCAGCCACAACCTCGCAGCTAGCGGGTTCCAAGAGACCCAGTACTTC.